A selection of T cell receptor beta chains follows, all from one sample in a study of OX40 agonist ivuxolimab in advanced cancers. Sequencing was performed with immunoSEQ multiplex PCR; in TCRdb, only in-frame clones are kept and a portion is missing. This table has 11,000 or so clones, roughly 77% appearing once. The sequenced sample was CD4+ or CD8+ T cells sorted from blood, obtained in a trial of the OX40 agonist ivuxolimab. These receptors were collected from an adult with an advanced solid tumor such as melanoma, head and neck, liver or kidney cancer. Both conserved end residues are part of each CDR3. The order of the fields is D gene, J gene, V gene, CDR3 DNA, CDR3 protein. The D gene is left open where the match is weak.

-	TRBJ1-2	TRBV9	TGTGCCAGCAGCTTCAGTGAAAATGGCTACACCTTC	CASSFSENGYTF
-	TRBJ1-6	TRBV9	TGTGCCAGCAGCGTAGAAGGAGCCCTTACTAATTCACCCCTCCACTTT	CASSVEGALTNSPLHF
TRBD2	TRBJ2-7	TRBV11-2	TGTGCCAGCAGCTTCGGGACTAGCACCTACGAGCAGTACTTC	CASSFGTSTYEQYF
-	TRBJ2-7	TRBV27	TGTGCCAGCAGTTTAACCGCCTCACAGGGCCCCGAGCAGTACTTC	CASSLTASQGPEQYF
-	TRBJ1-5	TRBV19	TGTGCCAGTAGTATTTGGGACAGCAATCAGCCCCAGCATTTT	CASSIWDSNQPQHF
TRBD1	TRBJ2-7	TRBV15	TGTGCCACCAGCAGGACCAGAGGGGGCGCGGATGGCTACGAGCAGTACTTC	CATSRTRGGADGYEQYF
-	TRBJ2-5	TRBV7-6	TGTGCCAGCAGCCCCCCGGGGCCCCTCCAAGAGACCCAGTACTTC	CASSPPGPLQETQYF
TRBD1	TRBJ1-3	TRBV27	TGTGCCAGCAGTATGACAGGGTCGGCCTCTGGAAACACCATATATTTT	CASSMTGSASGNTIYF
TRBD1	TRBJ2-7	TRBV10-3	TGTGCCATCACCCAGACAGGGGGCAACAACGAGCAGTACTTC	CAITQTGGNNEQYF
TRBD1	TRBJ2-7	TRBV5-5	TGTGCCAGCAGCTTCCCAGGGGGCTCCTACGAGCAGTACTTC	CASSFPGGSYEQYF